The clone carrying this T cell receptor (beta chain) was recorded a few times. The antigen remains undetermined. These data originate in a study of T cell responses to AZD1222 COVID-19 vaccine. Study results and caveats: Females outnumbered males among donors, who were mostly white British; clonal diversity was possibly underestimated. The reported proportion of spike-specific TCRs targeting unmutated variant regions was nearly half. Mapped onto spike, vaccine-associated CD4 TCRs spanned it and were dominant at 160-218 and 743-854.

Produced via immunoSEQ multiplex PCR; TCRdb's table is partial and in-frame only. This table has 90,000 to 150,000 clones, roughly 89% appearing once. The sample here was peripheral blood, taken on day 0 of AZD1222 vaccination. The origin of this receptor is an adult in good health.

CDR3 in DNA: TGTGCCAGCAGTTTCCCTAAGGGACGGTCGCATGGCTACACCTTC. Protein sequence: CASSFPKGRSHGYTF. The gene calls are TRBV28 and TRBJ1-2; TRBD1 is a possible D gene (5 bases). The CDR3 totals 15 residues. V dropped 3 bases and J dropped 6 bases, with 17 bases sitting between them. Germline values: CDR1 MDHEN, CDR2 SYDVKM.